The clone carrying this TCR beta chain was observed once. This specimen belongs to a study of T cell changes during pregnancy in multiple sclerosis. The data were produced by immunoSEQ multiplex PCR, yet TCRdb's version contains in-frame clones alone and is incomplete. The sample records tens of thousands of clones, 90% being singletons. CDR1 is SGHTA and CDR2 is FQGTGA in the germline V gene. The CDR3 runs 15 residues. The V end was cut by 3 bases, the J end by 0 bases, with 11 bases between. Material: peripheral blood, obtained in the second trimester of pregnancy. This clonotype originated in a female donor in good health, enrolled as a control in a pregnancy study. This sequence joins TRBV7-3 and TRBJ1-1, with a weak D call TRBD1 (6 bases). The CDR3: CASSLQGSMNTEAFF. CDR3 nucleotide sequence: TGTGCCAGCAGCTTGCAGGGGTCCATGAACACTGAAGCTTTCTTT.